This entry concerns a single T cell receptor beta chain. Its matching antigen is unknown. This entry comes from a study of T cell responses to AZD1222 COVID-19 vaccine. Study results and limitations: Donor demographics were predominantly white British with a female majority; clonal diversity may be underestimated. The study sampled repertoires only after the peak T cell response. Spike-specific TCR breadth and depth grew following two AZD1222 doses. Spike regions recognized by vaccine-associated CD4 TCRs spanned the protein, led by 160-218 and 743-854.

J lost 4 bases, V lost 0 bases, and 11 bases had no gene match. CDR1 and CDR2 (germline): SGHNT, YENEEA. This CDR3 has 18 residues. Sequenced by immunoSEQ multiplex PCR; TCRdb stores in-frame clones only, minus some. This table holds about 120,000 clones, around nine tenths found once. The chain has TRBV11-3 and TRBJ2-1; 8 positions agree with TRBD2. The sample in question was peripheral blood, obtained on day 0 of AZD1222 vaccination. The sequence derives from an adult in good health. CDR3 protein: CASSLDQGGSGTYNEQFF. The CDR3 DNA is TGTGCCAGCAGCTTAGATCAGGGCGGTAGCGGGACGTACAATGAGCAGTTCTTC.